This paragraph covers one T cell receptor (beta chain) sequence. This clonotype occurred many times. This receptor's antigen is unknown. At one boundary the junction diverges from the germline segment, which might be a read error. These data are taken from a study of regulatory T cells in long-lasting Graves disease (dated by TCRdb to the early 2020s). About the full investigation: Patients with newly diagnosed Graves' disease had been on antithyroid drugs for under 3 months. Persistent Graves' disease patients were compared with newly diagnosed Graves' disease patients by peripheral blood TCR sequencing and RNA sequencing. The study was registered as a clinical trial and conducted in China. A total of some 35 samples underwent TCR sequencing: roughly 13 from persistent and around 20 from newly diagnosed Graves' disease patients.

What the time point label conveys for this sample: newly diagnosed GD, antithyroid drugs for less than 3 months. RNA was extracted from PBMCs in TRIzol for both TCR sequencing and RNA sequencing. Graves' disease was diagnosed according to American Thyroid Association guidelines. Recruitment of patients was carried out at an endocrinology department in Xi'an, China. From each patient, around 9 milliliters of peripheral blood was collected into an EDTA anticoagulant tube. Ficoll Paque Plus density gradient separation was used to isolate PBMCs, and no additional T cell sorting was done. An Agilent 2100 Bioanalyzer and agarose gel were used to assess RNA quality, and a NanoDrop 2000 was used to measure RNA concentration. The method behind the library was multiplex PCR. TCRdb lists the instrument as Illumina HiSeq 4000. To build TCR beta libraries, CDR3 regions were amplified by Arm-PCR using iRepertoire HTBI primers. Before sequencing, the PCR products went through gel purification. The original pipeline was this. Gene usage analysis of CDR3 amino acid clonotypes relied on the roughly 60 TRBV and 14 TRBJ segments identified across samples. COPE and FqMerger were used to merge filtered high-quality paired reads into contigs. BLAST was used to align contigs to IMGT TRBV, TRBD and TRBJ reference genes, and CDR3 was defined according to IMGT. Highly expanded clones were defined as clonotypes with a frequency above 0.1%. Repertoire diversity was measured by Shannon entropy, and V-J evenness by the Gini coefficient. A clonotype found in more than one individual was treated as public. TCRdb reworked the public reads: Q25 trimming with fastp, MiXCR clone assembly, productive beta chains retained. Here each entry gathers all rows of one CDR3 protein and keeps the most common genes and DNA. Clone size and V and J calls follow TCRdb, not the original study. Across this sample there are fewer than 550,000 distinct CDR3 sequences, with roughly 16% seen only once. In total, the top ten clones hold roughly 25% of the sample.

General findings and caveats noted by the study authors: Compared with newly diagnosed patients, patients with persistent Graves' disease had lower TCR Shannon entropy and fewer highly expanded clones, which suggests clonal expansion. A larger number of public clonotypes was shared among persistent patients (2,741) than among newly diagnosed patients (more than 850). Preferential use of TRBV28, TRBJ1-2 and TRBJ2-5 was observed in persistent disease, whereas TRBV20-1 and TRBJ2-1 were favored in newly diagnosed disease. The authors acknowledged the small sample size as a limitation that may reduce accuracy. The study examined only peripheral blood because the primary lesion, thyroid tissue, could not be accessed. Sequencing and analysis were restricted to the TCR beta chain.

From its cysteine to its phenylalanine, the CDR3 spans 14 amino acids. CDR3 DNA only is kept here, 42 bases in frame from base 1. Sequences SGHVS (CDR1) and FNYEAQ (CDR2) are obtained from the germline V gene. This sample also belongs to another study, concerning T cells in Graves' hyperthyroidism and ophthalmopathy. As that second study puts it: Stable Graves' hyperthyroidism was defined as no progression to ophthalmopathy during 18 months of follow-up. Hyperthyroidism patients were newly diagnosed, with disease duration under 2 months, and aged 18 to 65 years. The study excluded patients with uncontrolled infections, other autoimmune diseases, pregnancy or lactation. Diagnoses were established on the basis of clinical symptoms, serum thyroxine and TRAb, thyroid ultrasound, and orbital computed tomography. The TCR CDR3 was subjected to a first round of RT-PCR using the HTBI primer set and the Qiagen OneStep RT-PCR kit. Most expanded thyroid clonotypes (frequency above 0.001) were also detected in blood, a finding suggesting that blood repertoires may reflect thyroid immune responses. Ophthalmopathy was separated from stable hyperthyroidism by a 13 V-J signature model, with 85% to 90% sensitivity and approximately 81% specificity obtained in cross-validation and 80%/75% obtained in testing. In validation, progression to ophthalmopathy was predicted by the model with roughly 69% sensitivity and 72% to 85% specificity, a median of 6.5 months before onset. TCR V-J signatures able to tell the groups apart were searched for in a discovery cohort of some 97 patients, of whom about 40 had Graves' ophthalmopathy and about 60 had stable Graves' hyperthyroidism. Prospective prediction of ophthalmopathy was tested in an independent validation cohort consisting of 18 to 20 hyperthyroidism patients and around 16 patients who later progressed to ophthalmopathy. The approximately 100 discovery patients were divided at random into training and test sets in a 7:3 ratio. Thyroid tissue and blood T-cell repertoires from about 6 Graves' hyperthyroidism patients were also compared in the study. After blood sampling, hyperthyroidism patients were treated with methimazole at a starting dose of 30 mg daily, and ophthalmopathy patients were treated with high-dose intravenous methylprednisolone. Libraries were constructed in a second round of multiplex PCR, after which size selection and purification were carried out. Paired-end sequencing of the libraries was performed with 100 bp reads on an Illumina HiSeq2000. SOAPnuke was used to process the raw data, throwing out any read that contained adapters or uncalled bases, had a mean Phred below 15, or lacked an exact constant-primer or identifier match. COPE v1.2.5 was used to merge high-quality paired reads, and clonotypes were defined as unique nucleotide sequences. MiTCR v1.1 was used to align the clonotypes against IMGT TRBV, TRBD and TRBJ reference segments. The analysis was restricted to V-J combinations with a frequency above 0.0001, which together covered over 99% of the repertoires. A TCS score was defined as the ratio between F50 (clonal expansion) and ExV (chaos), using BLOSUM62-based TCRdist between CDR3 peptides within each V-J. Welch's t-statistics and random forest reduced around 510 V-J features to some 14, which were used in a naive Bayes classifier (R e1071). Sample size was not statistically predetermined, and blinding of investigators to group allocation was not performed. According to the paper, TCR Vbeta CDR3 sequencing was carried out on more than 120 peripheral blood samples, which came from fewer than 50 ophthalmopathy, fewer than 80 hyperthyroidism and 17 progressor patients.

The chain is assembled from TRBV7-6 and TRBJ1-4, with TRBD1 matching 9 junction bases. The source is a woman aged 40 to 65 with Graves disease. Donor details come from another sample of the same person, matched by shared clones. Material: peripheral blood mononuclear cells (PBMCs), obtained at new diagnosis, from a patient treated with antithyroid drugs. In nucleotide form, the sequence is TGTGCTAGCAGCGCGGGACAGGGCGGTGAAAAACTGTTTTTT. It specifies CASSAGQGGEKLFF.